The rows below give T cell receptor beta chains drawn from one sample of a study of cytomegalovirus exposure and HLA in healthy donors. Sequencing was performed with immunoSEQ multiplex PCR; in TCRdb, only in-frame clones are kept and a portion is missing. This sample's clone table lists more than 95,000 clones. Sequenced material: PBMCs. These receptors came from a man aged 35-49 years in good health and CMV-seronegative. CDR3s include the opening cysteine and the closing phenylalanine or tryptophan. The D gene is left open where the match is weak.

TRBJ2-3,TRBV30,TRBD2,CAWSVSPAGVKKGDTQYF,TGTGCCTGGAGTGTATCTCCGGCGGGAGTTAAGAAGGGAGATACGCAGTATTTT
TRBJ2-3,TRBV7-7,-,CASSTGVGGTQYF,TGTGCTAGCAGCACCGGGGTAGGGGGTACGCAGTATTTT
TRBJ2-7,TRBV4-1,TRBD2,CASSNPDPGLAGGQFSYEQYF,TGCGCCAGCAGCAACCCGGACCCGGGACTAGCGGGAGGACAATTCTCCTACGAGCAGTACTTC
TRBJ2-3,TRBV11-3,TRBD1,CASSARTGSTDTQYF,TGTGCCAGCAGCGCTAGGACAGGGAGCACAGATACGCAGTATTTT
TRBJ2-7,TRBV20-1,-,CSAAGGQEQYF,TGCAGTGCGGCAGGGGGGCAGGAGCAGTACTTC
TRBJ2-3,TRBV6-5,TRBD1,CASSSDRGQVNTQYF,TGTGCCAGCAGCTCCGACAGGGGGCAAGTAAATACGCAGTATTTT
TRBJ2-7,TRBV15,-,CATSRPPGVLSYEQYF,TGTGCCACCAGCAGACCTCCGGGGGTTTTATCCTACGAGCAGTACTTC
TRBJ2-3,TRBV2,-,CASSNRGIRGGQQDTQYF,TGTGCCAGCAGCAATAGGGGGATTAGGGGGGGACAACAAGATACGCAGTATTTT
TRBJ1-2,TRBV6-5,-,CASSYLDTNYGYTF,TGTGCCAGCAGTTACTTAGATACGAACTATGGCTACACCTTC
TRBJ1-1,TRBV6-1,TRBD1,CASSETGGWNTEAFF,TGTGCCAGCAGTGAAACAGGGGGCTGGAACACTGAAGCTTTCTTT
TRBJ2-7,TRBV7-7,TRBD1,CASSLGPDRATYEQYF,TGTGCTAGCAGCTTAGGCCCCGACAGGGCGACCTACGAGCAGTACTTC
TRBJ2-7,TRBV4-1,TRBD2,CASSQGLAGAGEQYF,TGCGCCAGCAGCCAAGGACTAGCGGGAGCGGGAGAGCAGTACTTC
TRBJ2-3,TRBV11-2,TRBD2,CASSPHPSGGTSTDTQYF,TGTGCCAGCAGCCCCCACCCGTCGGGAGGTACTAGCACAGATACGCAGTATTTT
TRBJ2-3,TRBV5-1,TRBD1,CASSRSGTGGTDTQYF,TGCGCCAGCAGTAGATCCGGGACAGGGGGCACAGATACGCAGTATTTT
TRBJ2-1,TRBV5-1,TRBD2,CASSLGWTSGKLYEQFF,TGCGCCAGCAGCCTGGGGTGGACTAGCGGGAAGCTCTATGAGCAGTTCTTC
TRBJ2-7,TRBV11-2,TRBD1,CASSFGTGQRAYEQYF,TGTGCCAGCAGCTTTGGGACGGGACAGCGAGCCTACGAGCAGTACTTC